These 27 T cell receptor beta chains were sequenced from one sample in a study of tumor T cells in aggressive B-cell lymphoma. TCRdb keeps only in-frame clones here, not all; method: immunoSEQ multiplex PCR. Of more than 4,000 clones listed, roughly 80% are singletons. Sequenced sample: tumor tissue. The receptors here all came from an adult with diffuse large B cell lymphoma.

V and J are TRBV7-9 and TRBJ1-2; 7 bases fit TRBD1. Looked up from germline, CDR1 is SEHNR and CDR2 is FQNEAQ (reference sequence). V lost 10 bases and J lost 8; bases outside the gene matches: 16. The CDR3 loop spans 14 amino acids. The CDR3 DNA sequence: TGTGCCAACGATCTCTTGGAGGGGGCGGGGGGCTACACCTTC. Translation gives CANDLLEGAGGYTF.

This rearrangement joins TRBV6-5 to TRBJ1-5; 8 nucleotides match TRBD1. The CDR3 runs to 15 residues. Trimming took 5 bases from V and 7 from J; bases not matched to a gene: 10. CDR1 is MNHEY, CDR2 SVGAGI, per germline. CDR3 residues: CASSIRTGTIQPQHF. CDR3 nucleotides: TGTGCCAGCAGTATAAGGACAGGGACGATCCAGCCCCAGCATTTT.

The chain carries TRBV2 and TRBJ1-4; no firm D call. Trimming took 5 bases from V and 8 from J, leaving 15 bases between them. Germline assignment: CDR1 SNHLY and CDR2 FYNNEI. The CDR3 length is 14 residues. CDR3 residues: CASSRESGREKLFF. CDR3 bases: TGTGCCAGCAGTCGGGAGTCAGGACGGGAAAAACTGTTTTTT. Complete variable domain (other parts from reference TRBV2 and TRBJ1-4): EPEVTQTPSHQVTQMGQEVILRCVPISNHLYFYWYRQILGQKVEFLVSFYNNEISEKSEIFDDQFSVERPDGSNFTLKIRSTKLEDSAMYFCASSRESGREKLFFGSGTQLSVL.

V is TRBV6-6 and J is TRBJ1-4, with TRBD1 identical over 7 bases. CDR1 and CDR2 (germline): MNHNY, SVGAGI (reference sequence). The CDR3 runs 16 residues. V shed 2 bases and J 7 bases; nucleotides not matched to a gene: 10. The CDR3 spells CASSYRTGPRGEKLFF. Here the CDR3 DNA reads TGTGCCAGCAGTTACAGGACAGGACCGCGCGGTGAAAAACTGTTTTTT.

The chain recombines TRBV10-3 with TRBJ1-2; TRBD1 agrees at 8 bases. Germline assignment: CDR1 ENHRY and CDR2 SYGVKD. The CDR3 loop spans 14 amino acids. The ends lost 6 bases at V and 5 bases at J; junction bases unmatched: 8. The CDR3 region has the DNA TGTGCCATCAGCCCACGGGGACAGGAGTATGGCTACACCTTC. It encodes CAISPRGQEYGYTF.

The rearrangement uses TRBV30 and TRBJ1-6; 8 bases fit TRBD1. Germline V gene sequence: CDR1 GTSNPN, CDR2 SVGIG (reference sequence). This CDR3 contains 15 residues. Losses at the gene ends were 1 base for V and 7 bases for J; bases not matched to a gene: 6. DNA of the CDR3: TGTGCCTGGAGTGGGGGACAGGTTATAAATTCACCCCTCCACTTT. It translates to CAWSGGQVINSPLHF.

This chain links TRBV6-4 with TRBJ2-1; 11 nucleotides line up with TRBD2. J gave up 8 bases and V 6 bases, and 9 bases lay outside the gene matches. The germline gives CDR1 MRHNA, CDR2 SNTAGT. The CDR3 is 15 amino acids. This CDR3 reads CASSPRLAGNHEQFF. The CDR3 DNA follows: TGTGCCAGCAGCCCCAGACTAGCGGGGAACCATGAGCAGTTCTTC.

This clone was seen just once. The chain's CDR3 is CASSLRATLHF. CDR3 sequence (DNA): TGTGCCAGCAGTTTGCGGGCAACCCTCCACTTT. The genes are TRBV28 and TRBJ1-6, with D hard to call. The germline CDR1 and CDR2 sequences are MDHEN and SYDVKM. V was clipped by 3 bases and J by 14 bases, with 8 bases between them. The CDR3 spans 11 residues.

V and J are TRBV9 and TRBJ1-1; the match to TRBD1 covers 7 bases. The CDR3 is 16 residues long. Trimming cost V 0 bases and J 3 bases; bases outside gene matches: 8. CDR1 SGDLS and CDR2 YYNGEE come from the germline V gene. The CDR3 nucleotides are TGTGCCAGCAGCGTAGGTGGGTACAGGGGCGACACTGAAGCTTTCTTT. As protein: CASSVGGYRGDTEAFF. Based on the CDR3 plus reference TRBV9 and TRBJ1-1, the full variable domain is DSGVTQTPKHLITATGQRVTLRCSPRSGDLSVYWYQQSLDQGLQFLIQYYNGEERAKGNILERFSAQQFPDLHSELNLSSLELGDSALYFCASSVGGYRGDTEAFFGQGTRLTVV.

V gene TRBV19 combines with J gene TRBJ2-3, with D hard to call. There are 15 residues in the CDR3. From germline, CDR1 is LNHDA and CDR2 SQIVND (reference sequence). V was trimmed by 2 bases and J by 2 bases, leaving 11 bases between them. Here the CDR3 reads CASSIQVSLTDTQYF. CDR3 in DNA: TGTGCCAGTAGTATACAGGTCAGCCTCACAGATACGCAGTATTTT.

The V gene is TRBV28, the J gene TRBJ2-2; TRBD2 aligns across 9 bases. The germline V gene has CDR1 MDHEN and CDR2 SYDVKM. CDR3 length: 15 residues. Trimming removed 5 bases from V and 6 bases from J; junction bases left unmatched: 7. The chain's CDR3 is CASSRSGSSAGELFF. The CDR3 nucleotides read TGTGCCAGCAGTCGTAGCGGGAGCTCTGCCGGGGAGCTGTTTTTT.

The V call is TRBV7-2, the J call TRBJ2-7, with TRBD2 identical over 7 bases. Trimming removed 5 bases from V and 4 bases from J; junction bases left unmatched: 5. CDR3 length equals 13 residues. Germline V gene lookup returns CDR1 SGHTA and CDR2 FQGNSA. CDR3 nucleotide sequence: TGTGCCAGCAGCACAACGCGGGGGTACGAGCAGTACTTC. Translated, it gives CASSTTRGYEQYF. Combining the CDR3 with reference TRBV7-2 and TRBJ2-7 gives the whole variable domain GAGVSQSPSNKVTEKGKDVELRCDPISGHTALYWYRQSLGQGLEFLIYFQGNSAPDKSGLPSDRFSAERTGGSVSTLTIQRTQQEDSAVYLCASSTTRGYEQYFGPGTRLTVT.

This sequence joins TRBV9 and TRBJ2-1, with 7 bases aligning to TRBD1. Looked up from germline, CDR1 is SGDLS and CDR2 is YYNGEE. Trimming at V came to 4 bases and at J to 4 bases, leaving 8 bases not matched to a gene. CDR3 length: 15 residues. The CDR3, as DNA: TGTGCCAGCAGCACCCAGGGACAGCCTTACAATGAGCAGTTCTTC. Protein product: CASSTQGQPYNEQFF.

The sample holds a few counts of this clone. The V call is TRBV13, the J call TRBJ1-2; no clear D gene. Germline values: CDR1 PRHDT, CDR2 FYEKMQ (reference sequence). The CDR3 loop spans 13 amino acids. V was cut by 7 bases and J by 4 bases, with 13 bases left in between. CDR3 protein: CASTQRAAYGYTF. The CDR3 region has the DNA TGTGCCAGCACCCAGAGGGCAGCCTATGGCTACACCTTC.

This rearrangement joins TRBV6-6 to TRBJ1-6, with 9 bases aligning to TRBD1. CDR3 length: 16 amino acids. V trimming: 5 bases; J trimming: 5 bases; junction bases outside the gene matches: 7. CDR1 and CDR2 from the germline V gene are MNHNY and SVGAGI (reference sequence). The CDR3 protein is CASSPFGQGNNSPLHF. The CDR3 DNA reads TGTGCCAGCAGTCCATTCGGACAGGGGAATAATTCACCCCTCCACTTT.

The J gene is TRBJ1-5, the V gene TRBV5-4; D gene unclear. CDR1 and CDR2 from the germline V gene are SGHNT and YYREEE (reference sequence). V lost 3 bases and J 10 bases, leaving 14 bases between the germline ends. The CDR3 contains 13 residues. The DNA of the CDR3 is TGTGCCAGCAGCTCCGACCGGAGGAGTCCCCAGCATTTT. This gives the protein CASSSDRRSPQHF.

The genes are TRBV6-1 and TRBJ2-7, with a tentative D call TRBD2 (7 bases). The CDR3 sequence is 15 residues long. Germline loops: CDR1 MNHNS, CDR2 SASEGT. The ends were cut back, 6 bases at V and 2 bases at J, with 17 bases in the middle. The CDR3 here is CASSPRGALTYEQYF. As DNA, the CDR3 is TGTGCCAGCAGCCCCCGGGGGGCGCTTACCTACGAGCAGTACTTC.

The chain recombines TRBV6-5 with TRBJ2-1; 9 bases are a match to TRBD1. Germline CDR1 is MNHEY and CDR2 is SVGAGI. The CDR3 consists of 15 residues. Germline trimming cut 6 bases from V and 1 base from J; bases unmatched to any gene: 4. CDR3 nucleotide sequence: TGTGCCAGCAGGACCGACAGGGGGTCCTACAATGAGCAGTTCTTC. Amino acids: CASRTDRGSYNEQFF.

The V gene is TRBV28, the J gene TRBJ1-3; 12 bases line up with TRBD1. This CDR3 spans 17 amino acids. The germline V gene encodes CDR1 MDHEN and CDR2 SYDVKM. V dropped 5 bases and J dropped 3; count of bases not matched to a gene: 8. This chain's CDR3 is CASSGTGGLQGGNTIYF. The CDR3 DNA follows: TGTGCCAGCAGTGGGACAGGGGGCTTGCAGGGTGGAAACACCATATATTTT. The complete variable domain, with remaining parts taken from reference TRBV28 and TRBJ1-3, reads DVKVTQSSRYLVKRTGEKVFLECVQDMDHENMFWYRQDPGLGLRLIYFSYDVKMKEKGDIPEGYSVSREKKERFSLILESASTNQTSMYLCASSGTGGLQGGNTIYFGEGSWLTVV.

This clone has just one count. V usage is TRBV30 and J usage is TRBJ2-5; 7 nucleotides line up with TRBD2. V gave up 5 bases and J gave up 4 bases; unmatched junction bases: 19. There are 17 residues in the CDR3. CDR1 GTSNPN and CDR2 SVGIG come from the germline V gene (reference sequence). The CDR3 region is CAWPTTTEREAGETQYF. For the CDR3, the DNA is TGTGCCTGGCCGACTACAACTGAGCGGGAAGCCGGAGAGACCCAGTACTTC.

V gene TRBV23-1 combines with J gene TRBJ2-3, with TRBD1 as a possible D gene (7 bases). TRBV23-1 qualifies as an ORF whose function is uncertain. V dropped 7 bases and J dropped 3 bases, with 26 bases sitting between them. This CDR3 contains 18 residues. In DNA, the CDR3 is TGCGCCAGCATAGGACTCCCTAGGGGGCGCGGAGGGACAGATACGCAGTATTTT. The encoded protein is CASIGLPRGRGGTDTQYF.

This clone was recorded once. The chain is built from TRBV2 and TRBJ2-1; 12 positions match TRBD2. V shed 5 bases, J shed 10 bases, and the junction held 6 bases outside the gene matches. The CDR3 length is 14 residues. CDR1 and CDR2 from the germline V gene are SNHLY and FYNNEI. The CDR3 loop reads CASSPLAGGGEQFF. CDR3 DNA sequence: TGTGCCAGCAGTCCCCTAGCGGGAGGGGGGGAGCAGTTCTTC.

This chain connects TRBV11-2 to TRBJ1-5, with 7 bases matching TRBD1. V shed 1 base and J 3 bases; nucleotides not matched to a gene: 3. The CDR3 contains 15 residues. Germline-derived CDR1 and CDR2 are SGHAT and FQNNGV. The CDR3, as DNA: TGTGCCAGCAGCTTAGGGGGGACAGTCAATCAGCCCCAGCATTTT. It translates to CASSLGGTVNQPQHF.

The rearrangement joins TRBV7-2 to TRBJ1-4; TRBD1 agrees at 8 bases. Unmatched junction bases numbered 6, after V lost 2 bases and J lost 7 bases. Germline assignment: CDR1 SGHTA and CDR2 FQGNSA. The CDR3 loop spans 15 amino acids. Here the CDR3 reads CASSLWQGASEKLFF. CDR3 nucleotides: TGTGCCAGCAGCTTATGGCAGGGGGCAAGTGAAAAACTGTTTTTT.

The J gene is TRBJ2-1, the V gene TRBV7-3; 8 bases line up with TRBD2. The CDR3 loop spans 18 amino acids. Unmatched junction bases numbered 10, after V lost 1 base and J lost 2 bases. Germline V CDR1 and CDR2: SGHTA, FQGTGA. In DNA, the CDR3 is TGTGCCAGCAGCTTAAAGGCGGGAGGTGTGGTCCCCTACAATGAGCAGTTCTTC. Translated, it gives CASSLKAGGVVPYNEQFF.

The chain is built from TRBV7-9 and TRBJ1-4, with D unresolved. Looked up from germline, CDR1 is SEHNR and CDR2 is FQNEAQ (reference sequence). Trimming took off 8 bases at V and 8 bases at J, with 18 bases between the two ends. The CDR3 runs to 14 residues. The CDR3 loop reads CASEYGSGPEKLFF. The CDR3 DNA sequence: TGTGCCAGCGAGTACGGCAGCGGACCCGAAAAACTGTTTTTT.

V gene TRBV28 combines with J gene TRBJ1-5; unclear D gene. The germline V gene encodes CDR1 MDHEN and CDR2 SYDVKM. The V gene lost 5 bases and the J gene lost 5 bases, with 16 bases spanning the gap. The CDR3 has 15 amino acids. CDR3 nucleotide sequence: TGTGCCAGCAGTGCCTTAAAGAGTGGAGATCAGCCCCAGCATTTT. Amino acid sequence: CASSALKSGDQPQHF.